This TCR beta chain originates from a study of blood T cell repertoires in COVID-19. Study summary: PBMCs, B-cell-depleted T cells, or T cells were the source of the cDNA or gDNA that made up the material.

Per the study methods: Reference gene primer amplification in the assay estimated nucleated cell counts. TCRdb's table, derived via immunoSEQ multiplex PCR, lists solely in-frame clones and lacks some. V, J and clone size reflect that table, while D and trimming were determined from the DNA. The sample includes 85,000 to 100,000 clones, approximately 90% of them seen just once. The trim removed 4 bases at V and 2 bases at J, leaving 6 bases unmatched. This CDR3 region has 14 residues. Germline CDR1 and CDR2: SGHRS and YFSETQ. This chain links TRBV5-1 with TRBJ2-7, with TRBD1 identical over 7 bases. The TCR was taken from a woman aged 55-70 years with COVID-19, enrolled during active disease. Sequences were obtained from peripheral blood. DNA for the CDR3: TGCGCCAGCAGCCTAGACAGGGCTCCCTACGAGCAGTACTTC. Translation gives CASSLDRAPYEQYF.